These 16 T cell receptor beta chains share one sample of origin, sequenced in a study of response to subunit inactivated influenza vaccine. TCRdb processed the RT-PCR reads anew with MiXCR; each CDR3 protein has one entry. The sample lists hundreds of thousands of distinct CDR3 sequences, 11% occurring once. This specimen was PBMCs from blood, taken roughly 45 days after vaccination. These receptors all stem from a man between 45 and 60 years old who received an inactivated influenza vaccine.

The chain uses TRBV4-2 and TRBJ2-1, with 9 bases fitting TRBD2. CDR3 length: 15 residues. Per the germline V gene, CDR1 is LGHNA and CDR2 is YNFKEQ. V was pared by 1 base and J by 5 bases, with 3 bases of the junction left unmatched. Written as DNA, the CDR3 is TGTGCCAGCAGCCAAGTAGTAGCGGGAGACAATGAGCAGTTCTTC. Translation: CASSQVVAGDNEQFF.

The J gene is TRBJ2-1, the V gene TRBV12-3 or TRBV12-4; 7 positions agree with TRBD2. V was clipped by 2 bases and J by 9 bases; unmatched bases: 7. CDR3 length: 14 amino acids. The CDR3 loop is CASSLSGGYVEQFF. The CDR3 coding sequence is TGTGCCAGCAGTTTATCGGGAGGATACGTTGAGCAGTTCTTC.

This clonotype was counted between two and nine times. The genes are TRBV12-3 or TRBV12-4 and TRBJ2-7, with D unclear. This CDR3 comprises 13 residues. The V and J ends lost 5 bases and 5 bases respectively, with 13 bases between them. The DNA for the CDR3 is TGTGCCAGCAGTATTCTTTCCCGGCACGAGCAGTACTTC. Translating gives CASSILSRHEQYF.

In this sample, this clonotype turned up a few times. This chain joins TRBV5-6 and TRBJ1-6, with 7 bases lining up with TRBD1. CDR3 length equals 14 residues. Germline loops: CDR1 SGHDT, CDR2 YYEEEE. V trimming: 4 bases; J trimming: 11 bases; junction bases outside the gene matches: 9. The CDR3 DNA reads TGTGCCAGCAGCGGGGGACAGACCGGGGCACCCCTCCACTTT. Amino acids: CASSGGQTGAPLHF.

The chain combines TRBV10-3 with TRBJ2-5; 10 nucleotides match TRBD1. Germline CDR1 ENHRY, CDR2 SYGVKD. V trimming: 7 bases; J trimming: 3 bases; junction bases outside the gene matches: 2. The CDR3 consists of 13 residues. The chain's CDR3 is CAIKGTGEETQYF. In DNA form, the CDR3 reads TGTGCCATCAAAGGGACAGGGGAAGAGACCCAGTACTTC.

This clonotype was found a few times. The chain is built from TRBV5-6 and TRBJ2-3, with 7 bases lining up with TRBD2. CDR1 and CDR2 from the germline V gene are SGHDT and YYEEEE. The ends lost 4 bases at V and 8 bases at J; junction bases unmatched: 4. CDR3 size: 12 residues. The CDR3 sequence is CASSPGGGTQYF. Here the CDR3 DNA reads TGTGCCAGCAGCCCCGGCGGGGGTACGCAGTATTTT.

This clonotype came up many times. The chain employs TRBV5-1 and TRBJ1-1; D may be TRBD1 (5 bases). Looked up from germline, CDR1 is SGHRS and CDR2 is YFSETQ. V was clipped by 0 bases and J by 8 bases, with 14 bases between them. The CDR3 length is 14 residues. Here the CDR3 reads CASSLANTGNEAFF. The CDR3 DNA is TGCGCCAGCAGCTTGGCTAACACAGGAAACGAAGCTTTCTTT.

In its sample, this clonotype was seen many times. The chain combines TRBV4-1 with TRBJ1-2, with D unclear. The V gene's germline CDR1 is MGHRA and CDR2 YSYEKL. V was cut by 0 bases and J by 2 bases, with 13 bases left in between. The CDR3 runs 16 residues. The CDR3 sequence: CASSQDRAAGNYGYTF. CDR3 in DNA: TGCGCCAGCAGCCAAGATAGGGCAGCCGGGAACTATGGCTACACCTTC.

This rearrangement joins TRBV28 to TRBJ1-1; D unclear. V was pared by 0 bases and J by 0 bases, with 8 bases between. The CDR3 loop spans 15 amino acids. The germline V gene encodes CDR1 MDHEN and CDR2 SYDVKM. The CDR3 protein is CASSLWPGMNTEAFF. The CDR3 DNA sequence: TGTGCCAGCAGTTTATGGCCGGGTATGAACACTGAAGCTTTCTTT.

This clonotype has more than one count but fewer than ten. The rearrangement uses TRBV10-3 and TRBJ2-7; 10 nucleotides line up with TRBD1. With V trimmed by 3 bases and J by 3 bases, 5 bases remained unmatched. The CDR3 has 15 residues. The germline V gene encodes CDR1 ENHRY and CDR2 SYGVKD. The CDR3 DNA is TGTGCCATCAGTGAACCTGGGACAGGGGACTACGAGCAGTACTTC. The encoded protein is CAISEPGTGDYEQYF.

This clonotype was counted a few times. The gene calls are TRBV5-1 and TRBJ2-1; D is unresolved. The germline gives CDR1 SGHRS, CDR2 YFSETQ. The CDR3 runs 16 residues. Trimming took off 4 bases at V and 7 bases at J, with 21 bases between the two ends. The CDR3 here is CASSVSMPPTINEQFF. As DNA, the CDR3 is TGCGCCAGCAGCGTTAGCATGCCCCCTACAATTAATGAGCAGTTCTTC. Variable domain in full (rest from reference TRBV5-1 and TRBJ2-1): KAGVTQTPRYLIKTRGQQVTLSCSPISGHRSVSWYQQTPGQGLQFLFEYFSETQRNKGNFPGRFSGRQFSNSRSEMNVSTLELGDSALYLCASSVSMPPTINEQFFGPGTRLTVL.

Only a few counts were recorded for this clonotype. This rearrangement joins TRBV7-8 to TRBJ2-3, with 13 bases identical to TRBD2. The germline CDR1 and CDR2 sequences are SGHVS and FQNEAQ. This CDR3 spans 16 amino acids. V lost 5 bases, J lost 3 bases, and 5 bases stayed unmatched. This chain's CDR3 is CASSQLAGGATDTQYF. The CDR3 DNA follows: TGTGCCAGCAGCCAACTAGCGGGAGGGGCAACAGATACGCAGTATTTT.

This clonotype was picked up a small number of times. CDR3 sequence: CSVEKQGLSDGYTF. The DNA for the CDR3 is TGCAGCGTTGAGAAACAGGGGCTGAGTGATGGCTACACCTTC. The chain is built from TRBV29-1 and TRBJ1-2; TRBD1 matches at 7 bases. The CDR3 is 14 residues long. CDR1 is SQVTM and CDR2 is ANQGSEA in the germline V gene. Trimming at V came to 3 bases and at J to 6 bases, leaving 10 bases not matched to a gene.

The V gene is TRBV5-5, the J gene TRBJ1-3; no definite D call. This CDR3 spans 16 amino acids. Germline lookup yields CDR1 SGHKS and CDR2 YYEKEE (reference sequence). V shed 0 bases and J shed 0 bases, with 10 bases lying between them. The CDR3 nucleotides are TGTGCCAGCAGCTTGGGGCGGCCGAGCTCTGGAAACACCATATATTTT. Translation: CASSLGRPSSGNTIYF.

The V call is TRBV24-1, the J call TRBJ2-1; TRBD1 aligns across 11 bases. The CDR3 length is 16 residues. The germline gives CDR1 KGHDR, CDR2 SFDVKD. V lost 1 base to trimming and J lost 5 bases; unmatched junction nucleotides: 3. The CDR3, as DNA: TGTGCCACCAGTGATTTCGGACAGGGGGCCGACAATGAGCAGTTCTTC. Encoded protein: CATSDFGQGADNEQFF.

This clonotype appeared a few times. The chain carries TRBV15 and TRBJ2-1; unclear D gene. Trimming pared 3 bases from V and 3 bases from J, leaving 9 bases between. CDR1 and CDR2 (germline): LNHNV, YYDKDF (reference sequence). CDR3 length: 14 residues. CDR3 nucleotide sequence: TGTGCCACCAGCAGCACCCTGAGCTACAATGAGCAGTTCTTC. It codes for CATSSTLSYNEQFF.